Only a few counts were recorded for the clone carrying this T cell receptor beta chain. The antigen is undetermined. Using its own MiXCR run on the reads, TCRdb lists one record per CDR3 protein. The sample lists tens of thousands of distinct CDR3 sequences; about a fifth were seen once. The data derive from a study of T cell repertoires in cytomegalovirus infection. V was clipped by 5 bases and J by 0 bases, with 13 bases between them. This CDR3 has 16 amino acids. The V gene's germline CDR1 is SGHVS and CDR2 FQNEAQ. The source material was CD8+ T cells from cultured PBMCs, sampled from culture after CMV antigen stimulation. The chain is built from TRBV7-8 and TRBJ1-4; D gene unclear. The clonotype originates from a human donor in good health (CMV status not recorded). Some clones in this sample may be carry-over from other donors' samples. CDR3 loop: CASSPLWIATNEKLFF. CDR3 DNA: TGTGCCAGCAGCCCGCTTTGGATAGCAACTAATGAAAAACTGTTTTTT.